The 2 T cell receptor beta chains below all came from one sample that was sequenced in a study of blood T cell repertoires in COVID-19 (dated by TCRdb to 2018 to 2021). The library was built by means of the immunoSEQ multiplex PCR assay. Imported from immuneACCESS, the table was reduced by TCRdb to in-frame sequences with V and J called. These copies leave out some clones; in studies compared against another copy, an unresolved V gene accounts for under half, and the cause of the remainder is not known. Recorded for this sample are under 200,000 clones; 87% of them occurred a single time. Of the sample, around 6.5% is held by the ten largest clones. Sequenced: PBMCs or T cells enriched from blood (not recorded which). Receptor source: a woman aged 45-65 years who had recovered from COVID-19.

CDR3 loop: CASSLSGGTDTQYF. CDR3 DNA: TGTGCCAGCAGCTTAAGCGGCGGAACAGATACGCAGTATTTT. The chain employs TRBV7-9 and TRBJ2-3, with D possibly TRBD2 on 5 matching bases. This CDR3 is 14 amino acids long. V was cut by 2 bases and J by 3 bases, with 9 bases left in between. Germline V gene data show CDR1 as SEHNR and CDR2 as FQNEAQ (reference sequence).

V gene TRBV5-4 combines with J gene TRBJ1-2; 8 positions agree with TRBD1. The CDR3 length is 15 residues. CDR1 and CDR2 from the germline V gene are SGHNT and YYREEE (reference sequence). After removal of 5 bases from V and 4 bases from J, the junction contained 10 bases not matched to a gene. For the CDR3, the DNA is TGTGCCAGCAGTGAAGAGACAGGGGACTTCTATGGCTACACCTTC. Protein sequence: CASSEETGDFYGYTF.